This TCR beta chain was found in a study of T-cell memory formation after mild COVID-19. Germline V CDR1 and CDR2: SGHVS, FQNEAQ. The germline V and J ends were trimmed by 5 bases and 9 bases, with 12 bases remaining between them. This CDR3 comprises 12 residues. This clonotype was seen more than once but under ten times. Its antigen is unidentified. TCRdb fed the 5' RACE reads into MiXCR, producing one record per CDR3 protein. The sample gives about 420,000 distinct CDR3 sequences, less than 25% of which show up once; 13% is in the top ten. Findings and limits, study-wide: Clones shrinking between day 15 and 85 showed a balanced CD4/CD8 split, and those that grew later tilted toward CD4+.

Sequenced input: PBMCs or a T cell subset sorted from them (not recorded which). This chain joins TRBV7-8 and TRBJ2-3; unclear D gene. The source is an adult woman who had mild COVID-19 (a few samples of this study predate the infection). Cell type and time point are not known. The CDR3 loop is CASSPNFGTQYF. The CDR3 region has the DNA TGTGCCAGCAGCCCGAACTTCGGCACGCAGTATTTT.